This paragraph covers one T cell receptor (beta chain) sequence. The specificity of this receptor is unknown. No per-base quality is available; no much larger clone lies one base away. The treatment or condition label corresponds to: some 19 received Ad26.COV2.S at low or high dose, single or two shots; 5 received placebo; per-sample allocation not given. For vaccine and placebo recipients, the sequenced repertoires came from samples collected on day 63 after the first injection. Cohort 1b enrolled about two dozen adults aged 18-55 years at a single site in Boston, USA, between 29 July and 7 August 2020. Ad26.COV2.S consisted of a replication-incompetent adenovirus type 26 vector by which a prefusion-stabilized SARS-CoV-2 spike protein from the original Wuhan strain was expressed. Clipping removes 2 bases from V and 0 bases from J, with 10 as the unmatched junction base count. The germline V gene specifies LGHNT as CDR1 and FRNRAP as CDR2. Measured from the cysteine to the phenylalanine, the CDR3 is 18 residues long. Only the CDR3 DNA stays, 54 bases, in frame from base 1.

This specimen belongs to a study of Ad26.COV2.S vaccination and SARS-CoV-2 variants (dated by TCRdb to the early 2020s). General notes on the study: Vaccine-arm donors came from COV1001, a multicentre, randomized, double-blind, placebo-controlled phase I-IIa trial of Ad26.COV2.S in healthy adults. Ad26.COV2.S was administered intramuscularly at 5 x 10^10 or 1 x 10^11 viral particles, either as a single shot or as two shots given 56 days apart. TCRbeta repertoire sequencing was used to assess the specificity and breadth of SARS-CoV-2-reactive T cell receptors after Ad26.COV2.S vaccination. A total of approximately 30 samples were included in the TCR-sequenced set, comprising 19 Ad26.COV2.S vaccine recipients, 5 placebo recipients and 8 SARS-CoV-2 convalescent individuals. Trial participants were randomized into five groups of five: low-dose or high-dose Ad26.COV2.S given once or twice, or placebo on both occasions. Blinding of investigators to trial group allocation was maintained during experiments and outcome assessment. General conclusions and limits of the study: The authors noted that the TCR breadth and depth analyses may have underestimated total T cell responses. Spike-specific TCR breadth was higher in Ad26.COV2.S recipients than in placebo recipients (P = 0.0014). Comparable non-spike TCR breadth was observed between vaccine and placebo recipients, consistent with only spike being contained in the vaccine. Substantial breadth of spike-specific CD8+ and CD4+ T cell responses was reported after vaccination. Comparing responses between vaccine doses or regimens was not something the study was powered to do.

The immunoSEQ Assay was used to sequence TCRbeta CDR3 regions. After extraction, genomic DNA underwent amplification by bias-controlled multiplex PCR, followed by high-throughput sequencing. Per the authors' processing: To quantify the absolute abundance of each unique TCRbeta CDR3 region, sequences were collapsed and filtered. T cell fraction was estimated by normalizing TCRbeta template counts to usable DNA, which was measured by amplifying reference genes present in all nucleated cells. Repertoire TCRs were annotated as SARS-CoV-2-specific when V gene, CDR3 amino acid sequence and J gene were exactly matched to a known reactive TCR set. The reference SARS-CoV-2 TCR set was obtained from MIRA and was filtered for enrichment in COVID-19-positive ImmuneCODE repertoires, whereby public or cross-reactive TCRs were removed. Using the MIRA antigens, annotated TCRs were further analysed by specific ORF or by position within an ORF. Breadth was defined as the number of annotated unique rearrangements divided by the total number of unique productive rearrangements, and depth was defined as the summed frequency of the annotated unique rearrangements. Group comparisons of TCR breadth used two-sided Wilcoxon rank-sum tests. The immuneACCESS repertoire file appears here via TCRdb, limited to in-frame rearrangements. These files lack a portion of the clones; in checked studies, under half of the deficit traces to unresolved V genes, and the cause of the others is not known. V, J and clone size are taken as reported in that table, and D and trimming were inferred from the DNA itself. The sample profile shows about 680,000 clones; 70% to 90% of them were found once. Jointly, the top ten make up about 1.5% of the sample.

The sequence was obtained from a person between 18 and 60 years old who received the Ad26.COV2.S COVID-19 vaccine or a placebo. The sequencing here drew on peripheral blood, taken in a trial of Ad26.COV2.S vaccine versus placebo. This receptor chain uses TRBV12-5 and TRBJ1-1, and 9 bases in between align with TRBD1. The sequence in DNA is TGTGCTAGTGGTTTGCCCACCGGGACAGGGAGTGTGAACACTGAAGCTTTCTTT. Its coded protein is CASGLPTGTGSVNTEAFF.